This T cell receptor beta chain appears in the sequencing data of a study of memory CD4+ T cells and cytomegalovirus serostatus. On the study more broadly: Donors were healthy Belgian adults, several CMV seropositive and fewer than 30 seronegative.

This table comes from immunoSEQ multiplex PCR, and its TCRdb copy is limited to in-frame clones, with some not included. The sample holds 50,000 to 60,000 clones, more than 70% seen once. The sort gate was single viable CD3+CD4+CD8-CD45RO+ cells for memory CD4+ T cells. CD4+ T cells were isolated by positive magnetic selection. The CDR3 sequence is 14 residues long. The specimen sequenced was memory CD4+ T cells from blood. The chain carries TRBV21-1 and TRBJ2-5; the table's D call, TRBD2, was not checked against the DNA. TRBV21-1 is marked as a pseudogene. The clonotype was recovered from an adult in good health and CMV-seropositive. The CDR3 protein is CASSVRDSQETQYF. CDR3 nucleotides: TGTGCCAGCAGCGTCCGGGACTCTCAAGAGACCCAGTACTTC.